Presented here are 30 T cell receptor beta chains from one specimen sequenced in a study of response to subunit inactivated influenza vaccine. TCRdb re-called the RT-PCR reads through MiXCR, storing one row per CDR3 protein. Of 650,000 to 800,000 distinct CDR3 sequences in the sample, less than 20% are singletons; the top ten hold 11%. Here the sequenced sample was PBMCs from blood, taken around 5 days after vaccination. The source of these receptors is a man over 45 who received an inactivated influenza vaccine.

V gene TRBV2 combines with J gene TRBJ2-5; D possibly corresponds to TRBD2 (5 bases). Trimming cost V 5 bases and J 5 bases, with 12 bases left between them. The CDR3 spans 13 residues. Germline-derived CDR1 and CDR2 are SNHLY and FYNNEI. The CDR3 coding sequence is TGTGCCAGCAGTAGAGACACGGGGGAGACCCAGTACTTC. Its protein product is CASSRDTGETQYF.

J is TRBJ2-4 and V is TRBV30; 8 bases match TRBD1. CDR3 length: 14 residues. V trimming: 0 bases; J trimming: 4 bases; junction bases outside the gene matches: 2. Germline CDR1 is GTSNPN and CDR2 is SVGIG (reference sequence). Here the CDR3 reads CAWSVQGGKNIQYF. The DNA for the CDR3 is TGTGCCTGGAGTGTACAGGGGGGTAAAAACATTCAGTACTTC.

This clonotype has at least ten counts. V and J are TRBV12-3 or TRBV12-4 and TRBJ2-5, with D maybe TRBD2 (5 bases). Trimming took off 3 bases at V and 5 bases at J, with 7 bases between the two ends. The CDR3 totals 12 residues. CDR3 coding DNA: TGTGCCAGCAGTTTGCGGGTGGAGACCCAGTACTTC. This translates into CASSLRVETQYF.

Only a few counts were recorded for this clonotype. The chain employs TRBV7-2 and TRBJ2-1; 10 nucleotides agree with TRBD2. The V gene's germline CDR1 is SGHTA and CDR2 FQGNSA. V shed 3 bases, J shed 9 bases, and the junction held 8 bases outside the gene matches. This CDR3 has 15 residues. CDR3 amino acids: CASSLSGTSVSEQFF. The CDR3 DNA sequence: TGTGCCAGCAGCTTGTCCGGGACTAGCGTGAGTGAGCAGTTCTTC.

This clonotype was counted between two and nine times. The chain employs TRBV20-1 and TRBJ1-1, with D hard to call. This CDR3 has 12 residues. Trimming left V 8 bases short and J 4 bases short, with 14 bases between. Germline loops: CDR1 DFQATT, CDR2 SNEGSKA (reference sequence). This chain's CDR3 is CSPGSGSTEAFF. The DNA of the CDR3 is TGCAGTCCCGGGTCGGGGAGCACTGAAGCTTTCTTT.

This clonotype was picked up a small number of times. V is TRBV20-1 and J is TRBJ2-3; D is unclear. Trimming removed 3 bases from V and 2 bases from J, with 15 bases in between. CDR3 length: 15 amino acids. Looked up from germline, CDR1 is DFQATT and CDR2 is SNEGSKA (reference sequence). CDR3 loop: CSASGSYLPTDTQYF. CDR3 nucleotide sequence: TGCAGTGCTAGTGGGTCTTATTTGCCCACAGATACGCAGTATTTT.

This clonotype was counted a few times. The CDR3 region is CASSLLEGVYGYTF. In DNA form, the CDR3 reads TGTGCCAGCAGTTTATTGGAGGGTGTCTATGGCTACACCTTC. The chain recombines TRBV12-3 or TRBV12-4 with TRBJ1-2; D ambiguous. This CDR3 has 14 residues. Trimming removed 2 bases from V and 4 bases from J, with 11 bases in between.

This clonotype has only a few counts. J is TRBJ2-5 and V is TRBV7-2, with D possibly being TRBD2 (5 bases). This CDR3 comprises 13 residues. V lost 1 base to trimming and J lost 7 bases, with 10 bases between them. In germline, CDR1 is SGHTA, CDR2 FQGNSA. CDR3 sequence: CASSLDGVGTQYF. In DNA form, the CDR3 reads TGTGCCAGCAGCTTAGACGGGGTGGGGACCCAGTACTTC.

This clonotype was seen repeatedly, ten times or more. This sequence joins TRBV9 and TRBJ2-1; D is uncertain. The V and J ends lost 0 bases and 3 bases respectively, with 10 bases between them. This CDR3 is built from 15 residues. Germline V gives CDR1 SGDLS, CDR2 YYNGEE. The CDR3 region is CASSVAGRSYNEQFF. In nucleotides, the CDR3 is TGTGCCAGCAGCGTAGCTGGCAGGAGCTACAATGAGCAGTTCTTC.

In this sample, this clonotype turned up many times. CDR3 sequence (DNA): TGTGCCAGCAGCCCCCTATCGGGTGGTATTTTGAATGAGCAGTTCTTC. This gives the protein CASSPLSGGILNEQFF. The chain links TRBV12-3 or TRBV12-4 to TRBJ2-1; D gene unclear. This CDR3 has 16 residues. The V end lost 6 bases, the J end lost 7 bases, and 22 bases lay between the germline ends.

There are a few counts of this clonotype. V usage is TRBV20-1 and J usage is TRBJ2-1; 7 bases fit TRBD1. This CDR3 spans 14 amino acids. Germline V CDR1 and CDR2: DFQATT, SNEGSKA (reference sequence). CDR3 amino acids: CRAVDREGYNEQFF. As DNA, the CDR3 is TGCAGAGCCGTCGACAGGGAAGGTTACAATGAGCAGTTCTTC.

This clonotype has ten or more counts. The DNA of the CDR3 is TGCAGCGTTGAAGATCCCTCGCGGTTCAGGGGGCTTGATACGCAGTATTTT. It is translated as CSVEDPSRFRGLDTQYF. The chain combines TRBV29-1 with TRBJ2-3; 8 bases fit TRBD1. CDR3 length: 17 amino acids. Germline-derived CDR1 and CDR2 are SQVTM and ANQGSEA. J was trimmed by 6 bases and V by 0 bases; bases with no gene match: 14.

There are a few counts of this clonotype. V is TRBV28 and J is TRBJ1-2; TRBD1 might be the D (5 bases). Germline V CDR1 and CDR2: MDHEN, SYDVKM. The V end lost 4 bases, the J end lost 4 bases, and 13 bases lay between the germline ends. This CDR3 is built from 14 residues. The CDR3 sequence is CASSSSGRSYGYTF. The CDR3 nucleotides are TGTGCCAGCAGTTCCTCGGGACGGAGCTATGGCTACACCTTC.

This clonotype has a handful of counts. The chain combines TRBV11-2 with TRBJ1-1, with D unresolved. Germline CDR1 SGHAT, CDR2 FQNNGV. The ends were cut back, 0 bases at V and 6 bases at J, with 5 bases in the middle. The CDR3 sequence is 12 residues long. For the CDR3, the DNA is TGTGCCAGCAGCTTAGACGTGGCTGAAGCTTTCTTT. This gives the protein CASSLDVAEAFF.

This clonotype was picked up many times. The chain combines TRBV20-1 with TRBJ2-1; 9 nucleotides match TRBD2. Germline CDR1 DFQATT, CDR2 SNEGSKA (reference sequence). V was pared by 4 bases and J by 2 bases, with 6 bases of the junction left unmatched. The CDR3 has 15 residues. CDR3 nucleotides: TGCAGTGCTAAAACCGGGACTAGCCCCTACAATGAGCAGTTCTTC. Translation gives CSAKTGTSPYNEQFF.

The rearrangement joins TRBV20-1 to TRBJ1-5; no definite D call. Trimming stripped 1 base from V and 3 bases from J, with 10 bases between. The germline V gene has CDR1 DFQATT and CDR2 SNEGSKA (reference sequence). The CDR3 extends over 14 amino acids. The CDR3 DNA sequence: TGCAGTGCTAGAGCACAAACAGCCAATCAGCCCCAGCATTTT. It codes for CSARAQTANQPQHF.

The chain couples TRBV5-1 to TRBJ1-5; TRBD1 matches at 12 bases. Germline V gene data show CDR1 as SGHRS and CDR2 as YFSETQ. CDR3 size: 15 residues. V dropped 4 bases and J dropped 6; count of bases not matched to a gene: 5. CDR3 in DNA: TGCGCCAGCAGCCTTGAGGGACAGGGGGCTCAGCCCCAGCATTTT. The encoded protein is CASSLEGQGAQPQHF.

V is TRBV9 and J is TRBJ2-2; a possible D gene is TRBD1 (6 bases). Trimming removed 4 bases at V and 5 bases at J, with 18 bases between. The CDR3 loop spans 16 amino acids. Germline V CDR1 and CDR2: SGDLS, YYNGEE. This CDR3 reads CASSLWTAGPTGELFF. The DNA of the CDR3 is TGTGCCAGCAGCCTCTGGACAGCAGGACCTACCGGGGAGCTGTTTTTT.

This clonotype was observed a few times. J is TRBJ2-1 and V is TRBV7-2; weak D call: TRBD2 (5 bases). Germline-derived CDR1 and CDR2 are SGHTA and FQGNSA. This CDR3 comprises 14 residues. V was clipped by 3 bases and J by 2 bases, with 8 bases between them. The CDR3 loop reads CASSFRGTYNEQFF. DNA of the CDR3: TGTGCCAGCAGCTTTCGAGGGACCTACAATGAGCAGTTCTTC. The full variable domain, rest sourced from reference TRBV7-2 and TRBJ2-1, is GAGVSQSPSNKVTEKGKDVELRCDPISGHTALYWYRQSLGQGLEFLIYFQGNSAPDKSGLPSDRFSAERTGGSVSTLTIQRTQQEDSAVYLCASSFRGTYNEQFFGPGTRLTVL.

This clonotype was recorded many times. The rearrangement links TRBV9 to TRBJ2-5; 14 nucleotides agree with TRBD2. The CDR3 covers 15 residues. The germline V gene has CDR1 SGDLS and CDR2 YYNGEE. V was pared by 3 bases and J by 5 bases, with 3 bases of the junction left unmatched. The CDR3 here is CASSGTSGGRETQYF. CDR3 nucleotide sequence: TGTGCCAGCAGCGGGACTAGCGGGGGGCGGGAGACCCAGTACTTC.

The chain links TRBV28 to TRBJ2-7; 10 bases agree with TRBD2. The CDR3 loop spans 14 amino acids. After removal of 6 bases from V and 2 bases from J, the junction contained 4 bases not matched to a gene. Germline-derived CDR1 and CDR2 are MDHEN and SYDVKM. CDR3: CASSPLAGPYEQYF. Here the CDR3 DNA reads TGTGCCAGCAGCCCACTAGCGGGGCCCTACGAGCAGTACTTC.

V and J are TRBV24-1 and TRBJ2-3; D is unresolved. The CDR3 consists of 11 residues. Trimming left V 4 bases short and J 6 bases short, with 4 bases between. Germline CDR1 and CDR2: KGHDR and SFDVKD. CDR3 sequence reads: CATSDSDTQYF. CDR3 nucleotide sequence: TGTGCCACCAGTGACTCGGATACGCAGTATTTT.

The chain employs TRBV15 and TRBJ2-6; D is unresolved. The germline V and J ends were trimmed by 0 bases and 2 bases, with 8 bases remaining between them. CDR1 LNHNV and CDR2 YYDKDF come from the germline V gene (reference sequence). CDR3 length: 16 residues. In DNA form, the CDR3 reads TGTGCCACCAGCAGAGATCTGGTGGCTGGGGCCAACGTCCTGACTTTC. Protein sequence: CATSRDLVAGANVLTF.

The rearrangement joins TRBV6-5 to TRBJ2-2; possibly TRBD2 for D (5 bases). Trimming stripped 0 bases from V and 6 bases from J, with 14 bases between. This CDR3 has 16 amino acids. CDR1 MNHEY and CDR2 SVGAGI come from the germline V gene. This chain's CDR3 is CASSYSGVHRPGELFF. The CDR3 coding sequence is TGTGCCAGCAGTTACTCCGGGGTTCACCGCCCCGGGGAGCTGTTTTTT.

This clonotype was seen a few times. The V and J genes are TRBV7-9 and TRBJ1-1; 9 positions match TRBD1. Germline assignment: CDR1 SEHNR and CDR2 FQNEAQ (reference sequence). The CDR3 consists of 13 residues. Trimming took 11 bases from V and 3 from J; bases not matched to a gene: 7. In DNA, the CDR3 is TGTGCCTCCAGGGGACAGGGTTACACTGAAGCTTTCTTT. As protein: CASRGQGYTEAFF.

J is TRBJ2-1 and V is TRBV7-6; no reliable D call. This CDR3 is built from 13 residues. CDR1 and CDR2 from the germline V gene are SGHVS and FNYEAQ. Trimming removed 1 base at V and 9 bases at J, with 10 bases between. CDR3 sequence: CASSLVLYGEQFF. Here the CDR3 DNA reads TGTGCCAGCAGCTTAGTACTGTATGGTGAGCAGTTCTTC.

This clonotype came up many times. The chain combines TRBV7-9 with TRBJ2-1; no definite D call. The CDR3 runs 12 residues. V lost 1 base and J lost 6, with 4 bases in between. Germline lookup yields CDR1 SEHNR and CDR2 FQNEAQ (reference sequence). CDR3 region: CASSLVFNEQFF. CDR3 nucleotides: TGTGCCAGCAGCTTAGTGTTCAATGAGCAGTTCTTC.

This clonotype was counted at least ten times. The chain employs TRBV20-1 and TRBJ2-1; a weak D match, TRBD2 (6 bases). This CDR3 is built from 13 residues. V shed 4 bases and J shed 7 bases, with 14 bases lying between them. Germline lookup yields CDR1 DFQATT and CDR2 SNEGSKA (reference sequence). CDR3 sequence (DNA): TGCAGTGCTATACCGACTAGGAAGAATGAGCAGTTCTTC. Its protein product is CSAIPTRKNEQFF.

This clonotype has just a few counts. This chain uses TRBV15 with TRBJ2-7; the match to TRBD1 covers 10 bases. This CDR3 has 16 amino acids. In germline, CDR1 is LNHNV, CDR2 YYDKDF (reference sequence). With 5 bases clipped from V and 4 bases from J, the junction kept 11 bases outside the gene matches. As DNA, the CDR3 is TGTGCCACCAGCCAAAAACGTGGGACAGGGGTATACGAGCAGTACTTC. Translated, it gives CATSQKRGTGVYEQYF. Supplemented by reference TRBV15 and TRBJ2-7, the full variable domain reads DAMVIQNPRYQVTQFGKPVTLSCSQTLNHNVMYWYQQKSSQAPKLLFHYYDKDFNNEADTPDNFQSRRPNTSFCFLDIRSPGLGDTAMYLCATSQKRGTGVYEQYFGPGTRLTVT.

The chain employs TRBV20-1 and TRBJ2-3; 7 bases map to TRBD2. J was trimmed by 0 bases and V by 5 bases; bases with no gene match: 8. There are 15 residues in the CDR3. Germline V gene sequence: CDR1 DFQATT, CDR2 SNEGSKA (reference sequence). The DNA for the CDR3 is TGCAGTGCTGAACTAGCGTCCCTCAGCACAGATACGCAGTATTTT. Translating it yields CSAELASLSTDTQYF.